This TCR beta chain stems from a study of CD8+CD57+ T cells in acquired aplastic anemia. Study findings and constraints: Found in both controls and patients were around 29 CD8+ CDR3 sequences.

Using genomic DNA as the template, TCR beta VDJ and CDR3 profiling was carried out. TCRdb passed the reads through MiXCR, listing each CDR3 protein once. The sample holds approximately 130,000 distinct CDR3 sequences; 41% are singletons and the top ten take around 8.4%. Germline trimming cut 8 bases from V and 4 bases from J; bases unmatched to any gene: 12. The CDR3 covers 15 residues. Germline assignment: CDR1 MNHNS and CDR2 SASEGT. To note about this clonotype: Its antigen is not known. A much larger clone differs by one base, so this may be a read error.

The chain carries TRBV6-1 and TRBJ1-2, with TRBD1 identical over 8 bases. The receptor's source is a human donor in good health, serving as a control. Sequencing was done on a sample of sorted CD4+, CD8+, or CD8+CD57+ T cells (not recorded which) from PBMCs. CDR3 loop: CASGPNSDRGYGYTF. CDR3 nucleotide sequence: TGTGCCAGCGGCCCCAATTCCGACAGGGGCTATGGCTACACCTTC.